A single sample gave rise to the 2 T cell receptor beta chains below, sequenced in a study of cytomegalovirus exposure and HLA in healthy donors. PCR involved 60 Vbeta and 13 Jbeta primers. TCRdb's table, derived via immunoSEQ multiplex PCR, lists solely in-frame clones and lacks some. The table lists 180,000 or so clones, 82% of them singletons. The source material was PBMCs. The source of these receptors is a man aged 35 to 55 in good health and CMV-seronegative.

J is TRBJ2-5 and V is TRBV7-2; D is perhaps TRBD1 (6 bases). The J call may be in error: the DNA end matches TRBJ2-7 better. The V gene's germline CDR1 is SGHTA and CDR2 FQGNSA. The CDR3 runs to 15 residues. Here the CDR3 DNA reads TGTGCCAGCAGCTTACGATATCCAGGGGTCTACGAGCAGTACTTC. Translation gives CASSLRYPGVYEQYF.

This rearrangement joins TRBV7-2 to TRBJ1-2, with a weak D call TRBD1 (5 bases). Between the trimmed V and J ends, which lost 5 bases and 5 bases, there was a span of 12 bases. CDR1 is SGHTA, CDR2 FQGNSA, per germline. The CDR3 consists of 13 residues. As DNA, the CDR3 is TGTGCCAGCAGCCCTGACAGTATATATGGCTACACCTTC. Protein: CASSPDSIYGYTF.